A single sample gave rise to the 9 T cell receptor beta chains below, sequenced in a study of CD8 T cells in ankylosing spondylitis. Their recognized antigens are unknown. Study observations and caveats: A motif in TCR beta, a set of under ten highly homologous variants, appeared characteristic of ankylosing spondylitis blood.

MiXCR was run by TCRdb on the 5' RACE reads, yielding one entry per CDR3 protein. Altogether about 480,000 distinct CDR3 sequences are present, 17% being singletons, with the ten largest covering just over 1%. Sequenced: blood, either unsorted or a sorted T cell fraction (not recorded which). Every receptor here comes from a male donor with ankylosing spondylitis.

This clonotype was detected only a few times. The genes are TRBV28 and TRBJ2-5; 7 bases align to TRBD1. CDR3 size: 15 residues. The V gene's germline CDR1 is MDHEN and CDR2 SYDVKM. After removal of 10 bases from V and 0 bases from J, the junction contained 11 bases not matched to a gene. Written as DNA, the CDR3 is TGTGCCACCAAGCGAGGGACAGCCGACCAAGAGACCCAGTACTTC. It yields the protein CATKRGTADQETQYF.

The rearrangement links TRBV5-1 to TRBJ2-7; maybe TRBD1 (5 bases). The V gene's germline CDR1 is SGHRS and CDR2 YFSETQ. The CDR3 has 16 amino acids. The ends were cut back, 0 bases at V and 2 bases at J, with 15 bases in the middle. The CDR3 is CASSLVSGMQAYEQYF. CDR3 in DNA: TGCGCCAGCAGCTTGGTTTCAGGGATGCAGGCCTACGAGCAGTACTTC.

The sample holds a few counts of this clonotype. The chain recombines TRBV7-9 with TRBJ2-2; the D gene is possibly TRBD1 (7 bases). The CDR3 runs 14 residues. Germline V CDR1 and CDR2: SEHNR, FQNEAQ (reference sequence). V lost 5 bases, J lost 3 bases, and 10 bases lay in between. CDR3 loop: CASSLRGDTGELFF. In nucleotides, the CDR3 is TGTGCCAGCAGCCTCAGGGGGGACACCGGGGAGCTGTTTTTT.

In its sample, this clonotype was seen once. The V call is TRBV4-3, the J call TRBJ2-3; 11 nucleotides align to TRBD2. The CDR3 covers 17 residues. Per germline, CDR1 LGHNA and CDR2 YSLEER. Trimming removed 5 bases from V and 3 bases from J; junction bases left unmatched: 10. The CDR3: CASSSRLAGYRTDTQYF. For the CDR3, the DNA is TGCGCCAGCAGCTCCCGACTAGCGGGATATCGGACAGATACGCAGTATTTT.

The V call is TRBV7-3, the J call TRBJ2-2; TRBD2 is a possible D gene (6 bases). V gave up 5 bases and J gave up 9 bases, with 19 bases separating them. Germline lookup yields CDR1 SGHTA and CDR2 FQGTGA. The CDR3 is 15 residues long. The CDR3 DNA reads TGTGCCAGCAGCGGAGGGAGTGGGGAAGGTTGGGAGCTGTTTTTT. The encoded protein is CASSGGSGEGWELFF.

The CDR3 DNA reads as TGTGCCAGCAGTCCACCGGGACAGCAGTCTTGGTATGGCTACACCTTC. It codes for CASSPPGQQSWYGYTF. This chain uses TRBV3-1 with TRBJ1-2, with TRBD1 matching over 7 bases. V lost 6 bases and J lost 5; bases outside the gene matches: 15. Germline lookup yields CDR1 LGHDT and CDR2 YNNKEL (reference sequence). The CDR3 sequence is 16 residues long.

The chain combines TRBV6-5 with TRBJ1-4, with D unresolved. The CDR3 contains 17 residues. Germline CDR1 MNHEY, CDR2 SVGAGI. Trimming left V 5 bases short and J 0 bases short, with 16 bases between. CDR3 in DNA: TGTGCCAGCAGTCATACTCGGACCGCTGCAACTAATGAAAAACTGTTTTTT. Encoded protein: CASSHTRTAATNEKLFF.

The count of this clonotype is one. J is TRBJ2-7 and V is TRBV6-5; 7 nucleotides agree with TRBD1. CDR3 length: 14 residues. With 4 bases clipped from V and 2 bases from J, the junction kept 5 bases outside the gene matches. Germline loops: CDR1 MNHEY, CDR2 SVGAGI. CDR3 sequence (DNA): TGTGCCAGCAGTTCTGACAGGGTCCCCTACGAGCAGTACTTC. This encodes CASSSDRVPYEQYF.

The CDR3 reads CASSPGQGHSPLHF. CDR3 in DNA: TGCGCCAGCAGTCCTGGACAGGGACATTCACCCCTCCACTTT. This chain connects TRBV5-1 to TRBJ1-6; the match to TRBD1 covers 8 bases. CDR3 size: 14 residues. Losses at the gene ends were 5 bases for V and 8 bases for J; bases not matched to a gene: 6. The germline CDR1 and CDR2 sequences are SGHRS and YFSETQ.